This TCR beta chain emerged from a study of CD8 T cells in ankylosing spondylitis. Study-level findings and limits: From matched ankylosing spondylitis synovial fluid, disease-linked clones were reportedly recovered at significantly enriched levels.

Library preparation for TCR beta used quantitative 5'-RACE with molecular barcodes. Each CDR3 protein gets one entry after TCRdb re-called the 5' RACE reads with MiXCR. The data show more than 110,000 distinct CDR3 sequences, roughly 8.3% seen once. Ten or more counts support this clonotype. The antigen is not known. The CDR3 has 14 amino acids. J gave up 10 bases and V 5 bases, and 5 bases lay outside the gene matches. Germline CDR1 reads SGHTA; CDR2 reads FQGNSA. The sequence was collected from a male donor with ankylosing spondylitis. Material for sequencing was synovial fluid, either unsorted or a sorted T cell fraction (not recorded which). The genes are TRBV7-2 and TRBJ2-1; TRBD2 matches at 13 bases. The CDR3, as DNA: TGTGCCAGCAGCCCACTGGGACTAGCGGGGGAGCAGTTCTTC. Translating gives CASSPLGLAGEQFF.